The 23 T cell receptor beta chains listed next were all sequenced from one sample in a study of T cell responses to AZD1222 COVID-19 vaccine. Libraries were prepared by immunoSEQ multiplex PCR; TCRdb keeps only in-frame clonotypes and omits some of them. The repertoire has 100,000 to 140,000 clones, roughly 87% of them found once; the top ten carry around 4.5%. The source was peripheral blood, collected 28 days after the second AZD1222 dose. The receptor set was obtained from an adult who received the AZD1222 COVID-19 vaccine.

The chain joins TRBV19 to TRBJ1-2; D not resolved. Germline values: CDR1 LNHDA, CDR2 SQIVND (reference sequence). Trimming shortened V by 2 bases and J by 4 bases, and 14 bases separated the two germline ends. This CDR3 region has 15 residues. This chain's CDR3 is CASSIMTTRGYGYTF. The DNA for the CDR3 is TGTGCCAGTAGTATAATGACAACCCGGGGCTATGGCTACACCTTC.

V usage is TRBV6-1 and J usage is TRBJ1-1; D gene uncertain. Germline lookup yields CDR1 MNHNS and CDR2 SASEGT. V lost 2 bases and J lost 4, with 11 bases in between. This CDR3 region has 14 residues. CDR3 region: CASSEPSPGTEAFF. The CDR3 DNA follows: TGTGCCAGCAGTGAACCCAGCCCGGGCACTGAAGCTTTCTTT.

CDR3 coding DNA: TGTGCCAGCAGCGTAGGGGAGGCAGGAGGCTACACCTTC. Encoded protein: CASSVGEAGGYTF. The V and J genes are TRBV9 and TRBJ1-2, with unresolved D. This CDR3 spans 13 amino acids. Germline V CDR1 and CDR2: SGDLS, YYNGEE. Trimming stripped 0 bases from V and 8 bases from J, with 11 bases between.

This rearrangement joins TRBV10-3 to TRBJ1-6, with D uncertain. Germline V gives CDR1 ENHRY, CDR2 SYGVKD. The ends were cut back, 6 bases at V and 10 bases at J, with 19 bases in the middle. The CDR3 length is 15 residues. The CDR3 loop reads CAISRSEGLGSPLHF. DNA of the CDR3: TGTGCCATCAGCCGGTCGGAGGGTCTTGGGTCACCCCTCCACTTT.

The chain has TRBV4-2 and TRBJ1-1; weak D call: TRBD1 (6 bases). The CDR3 contains 15 residues. Trimming took off 0 bases at V and 4 bases at J, with 12 bases between the two ends. The germline CDR1 and CDR2 sequences are LGHNA and YNFKEQ. CDR3 amino acids: CASSQEQGGFTEAFF. DNA for the CDR3: TGTGCCAGCAGCCAAGAACAGGGCGGTTTCACTGAAGCTTTCTTT.

This clone was counted a single time. The rearrangement uses TRBV5-4 and TRBJ1-2; 12 nucleotides agree with TRBD1. CDR1 SGHNT and CDR2 YYREEE come from the germline V gene (reference sequence). The V and J ends lost 4 bases and 7 bases, in that order; junction bases with no gene match: 5. CDR3 length equals 14 residues. CDR3 amino acids: CASSPGQGAAGYTF. In nucleotides, the CDR3 is TGTGCCAGCAGCCCGGGACAGGGGGCGGCTGGCTACACCTTC.

This rearrangement joins TRBV5-1 to TRBJ1-4; no definite D call. Between the trimmed V and J ends, which lost 4 bases and 1 base, there was a span of 8 bases. There are 14 residues in the CDR3. The germline gives CDR1 SGHRS, CDR2 YFSETQ. CDR3 sequence (DNA): TGCGCCAGCAGCCCTCCGGGAACTAATGAAAAACTGTTTTTT. Its protein product is CASSPPGTNEKLFF.

V usage is TRBV15 and J usage is TRBJ2-1; tentatively, D is TRBD2 (6 bases). Germline CDR1 reads LNHNV; CDR2 reads YYDKDF (reference sequence). The CDR3 totals 18 residues. V was clipped by 0 bases and J by 0 bases, with 15 bases between them. In DNA, the CDR3 is TGTGCCACCAGCAGAGACAGGAGCGGGCTAAGCTCCTACAATGAGCAGTTCTTC. Amino acids: CATSRDRSGLSSYNEQFF.

This clone was counted a few times. The V and J genes are TRBV28 and TRBJ1-1; D ambiguous. The CDR3 covers 15 residues. Germline values: CDR1 MDHEN, CDR2 SYDVKM. Trimming cost V 3 bases and J 5 bases, with 16 bases left between them. CDR3 sequence reads: CASSLRNNPPTEAFF. The CDR3 nucleotides are TGTGCCAGCAGTTTGAGAAACAATCCCCCGACTGAAGCTTTCTTT.

V is TRBV18 and J is TRBJ2-6, with a weak D call TRBD2 (5 bases). Between the trimmed V and J ends, which lost 6 bases and 4 bases, there was a span of 19 bases. Germline V CDR1 and CDR2: KGHSH, LQKENI. The CDR3 sequence is 17 residues long. CDR3 in DNA: TGTGCCAGCTCGCTGCTCAGGTTAGCGTCCGGGGCCAACGTCCTGACTTTC. It specifies CASSLLRLASGANVLTF.

The chain links TRBV28 to TRBJ1-1; D is uncertain. Trimming pared 1 base from V and 5 bases from J, leaving 5 bases between. Germline V CDR1 and CDR2: MDHEN, SYDVKM. The CDR3 spans 12 residues. The CDR3 protein is CASSLLRTEAFF. CDR3 DNA: TGTGCCAGCAGTTTATTGAGGACTGAAGCTTTCTTT.

The rearrangement links TRBV5-1 to TRBJ2-7, with a tentative D call TRBD1 (6 bases). Germline values: CDR1 SGHRS, CDR2 YFSETQ. V shed 0 bases and J shed 3 bases, with 7 bases lying between them. The CDR3 runs to 13 residues. The CDR3 reads CASSLGDNYEQYF. CDR3 bases: TGCGCCAGCAGCTTGGGGGACAACTACGAGCAGTACTTC.

The gene calls are TRBV25-1 and TRBJ1-5; unclear D gene. This CDR3 is 14 amino acids long. Germline values: CDR1 MGHDK, CDR2 SYGVNS. The V and J ends lost 4 bases and 7 bases respectively, with 14 bases between them. The DNA of the CDR3 is TGTGCCAGCAGTGGGCCCACCAAAGGCCAGCCCCAGCATTTT. Translated: CASSGPTKGQPQHF.

The chain couples TRBV7-9 to TRBJ1-2, with TRBD1 matching over 7 bases. Germline CDR1 and CDR2: SEHNR and FQNEAQ (reference sequence). The CDR3 has 14 residues. Germline trimming cut 5 bases from V and 5 bases from J; bases unmatched to any gene: 8. The CDR3 DNA follows: TGTGCCAGCAGCCGGGACAGCGTCTGGTATGGCTACACCTTC. This sequence encodes CASSRDSVWYGYTF.

This rearrangement joins TRBV27 to TRBJ2-1; 9 bases align to TRBD1. The CDR3 contains 15 residues. CDR1 and CDR2 from the germline V gene are MNHEY and SMNVEV (reference sequence). Losses at the gene ends were 2 bases for V and 5 bases for J; bases not matched to a gene: 4. This CDR3 is CASSLGDRVNNEQFF. The CDR3 bases are TGTGCCAGCAGTTTAGGGGACAGGGTTAACAATGAGCAGTTCTTC.

This chain joins TRBV3-1 (or the pseudogene TRBV3-2) and TRBJ2-3; TRBD1 aligns across 7 bases. The germline gives CDR1 LGHDT, CDR2 YNNKEL (reference sequence). The CDR3 is 14 amino acids. The junction had 3 bases not matched to a gene; V was cut back by 4 bases and J by 2 bases. The DNA for the CDR3 is TGTGCCAGCAGCCCGGGACAGCTCACAGATACGCAGTATTTT. Translated: CASSPGQLTDTQYF.

The chain links TRBV12-3 or TRBV12-4 to TRBJ1-1; no definite D call. This CDR3 has 12 amino acids. Trimming left V 3 bases short and J 7 bases short, with 9 bases between. The DNA for the CDR3 is TGTGCCAGCAGTTTTGATGCCCATGAAGCTTTCTTT. Protein sequence: CASSFDAHEAFF.

The gene calls are TRBV5-1 and TRBJ1-1, with D possibly TRBD1 on 5 matching bases. The germline V gene has CDR1 SGHRS and CDR2 YFSETQ. The ends were cut back, 2 bases at V and 3 bases at J, with 14 bases in the middle. The CDR3 sequence is 15 residues long. The CDR3 loop reads CASSLRNLGDTEAFF. In DNA form, the CDR3 reads TGCGCCAGCAGCTTACGCAACTTAGGGGACACTGAAGCTTTCTTT.

V gene TRBV7-8 combines with J gene TRBJ1-1; D unclear. The CDR3 has 13 residues. Looked up from germline, CDR1 is SGHVS and CDR2 is FQNEAQ. V lost 5 bases and J 0 bases, leaving 7 bases between the germline ends. The CDR3 DNA reads as TGTGCCAGCAGCCCCTCATTGAACACTGAAGCTTTCTTT. It specifies CASSPSLNTEAFF.

The chain employs TRBV6-5 and TRBJ1-5, with D unresolved. The CDR3 covers 14 residues. CDR1 and CDR2 (germline): MNHEY, SVGAGI. The germline V and J ends were trimmed by 4 bases and 7 bases, with 14 bases remaining between them. The CDR3 nucleotides read TGTGCCAGCAGTTGGGGAGGCGAAGGACAGCCCCAGCATTTT. Its protein product is CASSWGGEGQPQHF.

The V and J genes are TRBV29-1 and TRBJ2-7; 12 nucleotides match TRBD2. Germline lookup yields CDR1 SQVTM and CDR2 ANQGSEA. The CDR3 has 14 amino acids. The junction had 4 bases not matched to a gene; V was cut back by 4 bases and J by 3 bases. The CDR3 is CSVVLAGGNYEQYF. In nucleotides, the CDR3 is TGCAGCGTTGTTCTAGCGGGGGGGAACTACGAGCAGTACTTC.

The genes are TRBV29-1 and TRBJ2-3; D remains unclear. V was shortened by 6 bases and J by 0 bases, with 13 bases between the two germline ends. Germline lookup yields CDR1 SQVTM and CDR2 ANQGSEA. The CDR3 is 14 residues long. CDR3 residues: CSVSGYTSTDTQYF. DNA for the CDR3: TGCAGCGTATCCGGGTATACTAGCACAGATACGCAGTATTTT.

This clone was detected once. This rearrangement joins TRBV3-1 (or the pseudogene TRBV3-2) to TRBJ1-6; 8 bases match TRBD1. Germline CDR1 reads LGHDT; CDR2 reads YNNKEL (reference sequence). CDR3 length: 16 residues. The trim removed 0 bases at V and 5 bases at J, leaving 3 bases unmatched. CDR3 coding DNA: TGTGCCAGCAGCCAAGATGGGGGACAGGATAATTCACCCCTCCACTTT. Translated: CASSQDGGQDNSPLHF.